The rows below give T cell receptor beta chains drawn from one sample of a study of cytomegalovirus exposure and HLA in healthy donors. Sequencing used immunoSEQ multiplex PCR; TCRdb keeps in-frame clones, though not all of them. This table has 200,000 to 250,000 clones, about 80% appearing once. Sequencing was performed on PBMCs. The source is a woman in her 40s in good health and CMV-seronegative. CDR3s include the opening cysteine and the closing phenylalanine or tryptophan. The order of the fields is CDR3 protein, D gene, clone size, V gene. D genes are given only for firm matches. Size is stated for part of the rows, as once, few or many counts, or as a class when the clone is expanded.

CDR3 protein: CASSQAAGQTGNTIYF; D gene: TRBD1; clone size: once; V gene: TRBV4-3
CDR3 protein: CASSLQGVEVNEQFF; D gene: TRBD1; clone size: NA; V gene: TRBV7-9
CDR3 protein: CASSPTGGWSNTEAFF; D gene: TRBD1; clone size: NA; V gene: TRBV19
CDR3 protein: CASLKTGGVDGYTF; D gene: TRBD1; clone size: NA; V gene: TRBV19
CDR3 protein: CASSRPQGQGANEQYF; D gene: TRBD1; clone size: NA; V gene: TRBV25-1
CDR3 protein: CASSPGGPQHF; D gene: NA; clone size: NA; V gene: TRBV9
CDR3 protein: CASSQDAGSRSYEQYF; D gene: NA; clone size: NA; V gene: TRBV4-3
CDR3 protein: CASSILAGSVNEQFF; D gene: TRBD2; clone size: NA; V gene: TRBV7-8
CDR3 protein: CASSTRGEYGYTF; D gene: NA; clone size: NA; V gene: TRBV19
CDR3 protein: CASSLGTSLNYGYTF; D gene: NA; clone size: NA; V gene: TRBV5-1
CDR3 protein: CASSSLEGVNNQPQHF; D gene: NA; clone size: once; V gene: TRBV4-2
CDR3 protein: CASSPRTGADTGELFF; D gene: TRBD1; clone size: few; V gene: TRBV5-4